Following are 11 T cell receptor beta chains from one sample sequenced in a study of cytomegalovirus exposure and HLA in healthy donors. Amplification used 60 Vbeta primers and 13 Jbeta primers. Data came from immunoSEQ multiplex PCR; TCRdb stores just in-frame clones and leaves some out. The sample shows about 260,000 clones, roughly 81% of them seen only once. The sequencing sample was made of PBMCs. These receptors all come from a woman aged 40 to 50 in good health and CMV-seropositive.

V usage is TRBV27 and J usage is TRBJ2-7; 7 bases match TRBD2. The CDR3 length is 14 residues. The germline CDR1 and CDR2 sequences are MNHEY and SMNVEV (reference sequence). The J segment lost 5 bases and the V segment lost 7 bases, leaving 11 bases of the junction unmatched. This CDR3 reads CASTPGGWGNEQYF. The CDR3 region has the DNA TGTGCCAGCACTCCGGGAGGCTGGGGAAACGAGCAGTACTTC.

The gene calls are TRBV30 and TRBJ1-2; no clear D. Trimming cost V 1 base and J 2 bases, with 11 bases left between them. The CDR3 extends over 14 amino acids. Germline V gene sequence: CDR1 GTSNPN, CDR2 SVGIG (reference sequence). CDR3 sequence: CAWSEPGRNYGYTF. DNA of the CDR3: TGTGCCTGGAGTGAACCGGGGAGGAACTATGGCTACACCTTC. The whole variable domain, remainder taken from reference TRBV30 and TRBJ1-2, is SQTIHQWPATLVQPVGSPLSLECTVEGTSNPNLYWYRQAAGRGLQLLFYSVGIGQISSEVPQNLSASRPQDRQFILSSKKLLLSDSGFYLCAWSEPGRNYGYTFGSGTRLTVV.

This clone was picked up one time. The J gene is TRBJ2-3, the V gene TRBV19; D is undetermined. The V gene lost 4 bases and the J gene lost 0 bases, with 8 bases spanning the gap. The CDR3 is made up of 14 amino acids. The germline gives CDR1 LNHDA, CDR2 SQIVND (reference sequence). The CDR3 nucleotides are TGTGCCAGTAGTACGGTGACTAGCACAGATACGCAGTATTTT. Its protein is CASSTVTSTDTQYF.

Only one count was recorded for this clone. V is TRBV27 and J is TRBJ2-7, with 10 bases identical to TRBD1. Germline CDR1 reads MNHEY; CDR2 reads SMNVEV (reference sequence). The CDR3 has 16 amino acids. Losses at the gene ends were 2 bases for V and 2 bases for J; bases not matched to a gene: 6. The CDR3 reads CASSLTQTGGPYEQYF. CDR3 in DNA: TGTGCCAGCAGTTTAACTCAGACAGGGGGCCCCTACGAGCAGTACTTC.

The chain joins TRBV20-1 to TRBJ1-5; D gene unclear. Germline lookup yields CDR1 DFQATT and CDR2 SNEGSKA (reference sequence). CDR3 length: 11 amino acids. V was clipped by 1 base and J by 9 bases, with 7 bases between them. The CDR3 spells CSARGAGPQHF. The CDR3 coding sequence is TGCAGTGCTAGAGGGGCGGGGCCCCAGCATTTT.

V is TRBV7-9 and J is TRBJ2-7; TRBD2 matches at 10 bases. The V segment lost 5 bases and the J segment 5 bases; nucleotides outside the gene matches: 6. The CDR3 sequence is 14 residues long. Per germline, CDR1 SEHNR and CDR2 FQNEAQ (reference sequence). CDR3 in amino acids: CASSPSLAGDEQYF. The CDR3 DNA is TGTGCCAGCAGCCCGTCTCTAGCGGGAGACGAGCAGTACTTC.

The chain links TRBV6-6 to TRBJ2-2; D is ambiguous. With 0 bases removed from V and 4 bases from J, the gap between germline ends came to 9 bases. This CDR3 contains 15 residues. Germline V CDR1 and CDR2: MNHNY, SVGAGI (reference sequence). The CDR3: CASSYSSGLTGELFF. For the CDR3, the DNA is TGTGCCAGCAGTTACTCATCTGGGCTCACCGGGGAGCTGTTTTTT.

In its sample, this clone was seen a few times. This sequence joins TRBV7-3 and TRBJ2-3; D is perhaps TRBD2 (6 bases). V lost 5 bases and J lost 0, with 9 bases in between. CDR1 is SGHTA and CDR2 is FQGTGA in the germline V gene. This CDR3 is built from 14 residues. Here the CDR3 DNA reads TGTGCCAGCAGCCCGGGACTGAGCACAGATACGCAGTATTTT. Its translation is CASSPGLSTDTQYF.

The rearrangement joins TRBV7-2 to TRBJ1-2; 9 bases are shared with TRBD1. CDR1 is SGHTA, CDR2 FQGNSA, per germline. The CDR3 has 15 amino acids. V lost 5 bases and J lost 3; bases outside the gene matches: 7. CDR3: CASSGPGTGHYGYTF. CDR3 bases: TGTGCCAGCAGCGGTCCCGGGACAGGGCACTATGGCTACACCTTC.

Here the CDR3 reads CASSSGGFYNSPLHF. The CDR3 bases are TGTGCCAGCAGTTCAGGGGGTTTTTATAATTCACCCCTCCACTTT. This chain links TRBV6-5 with TRBJ1-6, with TRBD1 matching over 7 bases. The CDR3 totals 15 residues. The J segment lost 4 bases and the V segment lost 4 bases, leaving 4 bases of the junction unmatched. Germline assignment: CDR1 MNHEY and CDR2 SVGAGI.

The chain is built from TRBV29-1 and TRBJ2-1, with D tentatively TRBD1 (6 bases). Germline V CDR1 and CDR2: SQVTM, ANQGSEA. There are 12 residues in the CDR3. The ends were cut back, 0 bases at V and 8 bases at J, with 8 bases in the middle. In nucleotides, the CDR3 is TGCAGCGTTGAAGATCAGGGGCATGAGCAGTTCTTC. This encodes CSVEDQGHEQFF.